The source of this T cell receptor (beta chain) is a study of blood T cell dynamics during melanoma immunotherapy (dated by TCRdb to the early 2020s). General notes on the study: The patients had metastatic melanoma and were given first-line pembrolizumab or nivolumab plus ipilimumab as standard of care in the United Kingdom. To find early correlates of response, peripheral T cell receptor repertoires were profiled in metastatic melanoma patients before and after one cycle of checkpoint inhibitor therapy. The training cohort consisted of consecutive patients, while an additional independent group of patients from the same centre was pooled to form an external validation set.

A fixed 350 ng of DNA was loaded for every bulk PBMC sample. The immunoSEQ TCRb Assay kit was used according to manufacturer instructions to amplify TCR beta CDR3 sequences from genomic DNA. The KAPA Library Quantification Kit for Illumina platforms was used to quantify the pooled libraries by qPCR. Pooled libraries were sequenced on an Illumina NextSeq 500, clustered at roughly 0.55-1.1 pM. The original pipeline was this. The TCR data were analyzed using immunoSEQ ANALYZER and the R LymphoSeq package. A rearrangement efficiency score was calculated as productive divided by the sum of productive and non-productive CDR3 sequences. Clonality was assessed using the Gini coefficient and diversity using the Renyi index at alpha=1, with pairwise comparisons between timepoints within each patient. In LymphoSeq, clonal relatedness was computed using an edit distance of 3, and repertoire similarity was computed using the Bhattacharyya coefficient. To classify response, a linear discriminant analysis based on week-3 changes in clonality and diversity was built using the R MASS and caret packages. The source is immuneACCESS, and TCRdb retained only in-frame sequences with V and J called. Part of the clones is not carried over; for the studies checked, unresolved V genes explain less than half of this, and the remainder is unexplained. Clone size and the V and J calls come from that table; the DNA yielded D and trimming. The sample table shows about 15,000 clones, and 65% to 90% are seen once. Of the sample, about 8% is held by the ten largest clones.

In the germline V gene (reference sequence), CDR1 corresponds to SGHNT and CDR2 to YYREEE. Relative to germline, V is missing 4 bases and J is missing 6 bases, with 3 bases of the junction outside any gene match. Spanning cysteine to phenylalanine, the CDR3 consists of 13 amino acids. This entry keeps only the CDR3 DNA: 39 bases, framed from base 1. The time point tag for this specimen amounts to: pre-treatment baseline. Blood samples were taken at two points: before treatment (T0) and at week 3 (W3), which came after the first cycle of checkpoint blockade. Except for a couple of patients with rapid clinical progression, response was assessed 12 weeks after the first infusion by RECIST 1.1; disease control meant complete response, partial response or stable disease. Patients were excluded for prior systemic cancer treatment, concomitant immunosuppressant therapy or synchronous other active malignancies. TCR beta was sequenced in both bulk PBMC and plasma cell-free DNA in order to track circulating cells as well as T cell turnover. Lymphoprep and SepMate tubes were used to isolate PBMC from blood, and red cell lysis was then performed. QIAamp DNA Blood Mini kits were used to extract DNA from both PBMC and sorted T cell subsets.

What the research found in general, with its limitations: Unlike progressors, patients who went on to achieve disease control showed a bifurcated reorganization of the PBMC repertoire at W3, with either increased clonality or increased diversity. The study was unable to establish whether the T cell clones driving the repertoire changes were melanoma-specific or instead reflected general immune activation. The relatively small sample size was acknowledged as potentially limiting generalization of the results.

This clone was observed a single time. The antigen it binds to is not known. No much larger clone is present one base from it, and per-base qualities are unavailable. The starting material was blood, obtained from a patient treated with checkpoint blockade. The chain links TRBV5-4 with TRBJ2-7, and TRBD1 matches 11 of the central bases. The source of this sequence is a human donor with melanoma. The CDR3 sequence is CASSPGQGAEQYF. The DNA sequence is as follows: TGTGCCAGCAGCCCAGGACAGGGGGCCGAGCAGTACTTC.